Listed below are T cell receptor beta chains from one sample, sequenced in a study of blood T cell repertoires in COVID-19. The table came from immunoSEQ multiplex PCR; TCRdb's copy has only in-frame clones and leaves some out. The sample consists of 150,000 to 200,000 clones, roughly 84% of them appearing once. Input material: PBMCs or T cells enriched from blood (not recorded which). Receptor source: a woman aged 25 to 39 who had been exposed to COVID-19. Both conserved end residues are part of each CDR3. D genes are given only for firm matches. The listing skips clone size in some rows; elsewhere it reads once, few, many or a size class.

TGTGCCAGCAGTCAGAGCGGGGATTACAATGAGCAGTTCTTC	CASSQSGDYNEQFF	TRBV2	TRBJ2-1	14	.	TRBD2
TGCGCCAGCAGCCGGCCGACAGGGAACGAGCAGTACTTC	CASSRPTGNEQYF	TRBV4-1	TRBJ2-7	13	.	TRBD1
TGTGCCAGTAATCAATATCCCGGGAACGAGCAGTACTTC	CASNQYPGNEQYF	TRBV19	TRBJ2-7	13	.	.
TGTGCCAGTAGTATAGAGGCAGGCCCCCCCTACGAGCAGTACTTC	CASSIEAGPPYEQYF	TRBV19	TRBJ2-7	15	.	.
TGTGCCAGCAGCTTACTAGAAGTTGAAGCTTTCTTT	CASSLLEVEAFF	TRBV11-2	TRBJ1-1	12	.	.
TGCGCCAGCATGACAGGGGCCGCTAATGAAAAACTGTTTTTT	CASMTGAANEKLFF	TRBV5-1	TRBJ1-4	14	.	TRBD1
TGTGCCAGCAGCCAAGATCGGGATCAGCCCCAGCATTTT	CASSQDRDQPQHF	TRBV3-1/TRBV3-2	TRBJ1-5	13	.	.
TGTGCCAGCAGCTCGGGGGGCCGGGCGTCCTTCTATGGCTACACCTTC	CASSSGGRASFYGYTF	TRBV5-6	TRBJ1-2	16	.	.
TGTGCCAGCAGCCAAACAGGGGGCAGACACTACGAGCAGTACTTC	CASSQTGGRHYEQYF	TRBV7-8	TRBJ2-7	15	.	TRBD1
TGTGCCTGGACTCCGGGATGGGGACTAGGTTACGACAATGAGCAGTTCTTC	CAWTPGWGLGYDNEQFF	TRBV30	TRBJ2-1	17	.	TRBD2
TGTGCCAGCAGCCGGGGTAAAGACACTGAAGCTTTCTTT	CASSRGKDTEAFF	TRBV6-5	TRBJ1-1	13	.	.
TGTGCCATCAGCATGACAGGGGACGTCACTGAAGCTTTCTTT	CAISMTGDVTEAFF	TRBV10-3	TRBJ1-1	14	.	TRBD1
TGTGCCAGCAGCCAAGTAGGGGCAGGGGGCCAAAACACTGAAGCTTTCTTT	CASSQVGAGGQNTEAFF	TRBV4-2	TRBJ1-1	17	few	TRBD1
TGTGCCAGCAGCTTAGGGACTAGCTTTACCAATGAGCAGTTCTTC	CASSLGTSFTNEQFF	TRBV7-2	TRBJ2-1	15	.	TRBD2
TGTGCCAGCAGAAGGGACAGGGCTAGCAATCAGCCCCAGCATTTT	CASRRDRASNQPQHF	TRBV2	TRBJ1-5	15	.	TRBD1
TGTGCCAGCAGTGATTTAAGGGGTTTGGGGAAACTGTTTTTT	CASSDLRGLGKLFF	TRBV6-1	TRBJ1-4	14	once	.
TGTGCCAGCAGCTATTACAGGGGGGACTATGGCTACACCTTC	CASSYYRGDYGYTF	TRBV5-5	TRBJ1-2	14	.	TRBD1
TGTGCCAGCAGTCCCCGCGGGGGGGCCTCCTATGGCTACACCTTC	CASSPRGGASYGYTF	TRBV25-1	TRBJ1-2	15	.	.
TGTGCCAGCAGCTTCGGCAGGGCCTACGAGCAGTACTTC	CASSFGRAYEQYF	TRBV7-9	TRBJ2-7	13	.	.
TGCAGCGCTACAGGGAACTACGAGCAGTACTTC	CSATGNYEQYF	TRBV29-1	TRBJ2-7	11	.	.
TGTGCTAGTGCTTCACCCTTAGCAACTAATGAAAAACTGTTTTTT	CASASPLATNEKLFF	TRBV12-5	TRBJ1-4	15	.	.
TGTGCCAGCAGCTTAGTGTCCAGGGCAGATACGCAGTATTTT	CASSLVSRADTQYF	TRBV11-3	TRBJ2-3	14	.	.
TGCAGCGTCTCGACGGAGTCCTACGAGCAGTACTTC	CSVSTESYEQYF	TRBV29-1	TRBJ2-7	12	.	.
TGTGCCAGCTCATTTAGCGGGTCGAGCTCCTACAATGAGCAGTTCTTC	CASSFSGSSSYNEQFF	TRBV18	TRBJ2-1	16	.	TRBD2
TGTGCCAGCAGCCCCGGACAGTTCTCCTACAATGAGCAGTTCTTC	CASSPGQFSYNEQFF	TRBV11-3	TRBJ2-1	15	.	.
TGTGCCAGTAATCCAGGTGGGTTCTCTGAAGCTTTCTTT	CASNPGGFSEAFF	TRBV19	TRBJ1-1	13	few	.
TGTGCCAGCAGCTTGGGGGACAGGAAAACTAGCATTAACTATGGCTACACCTTC	CASSLGDRKTSINYGYTF	TRBV5-8	TRBJ1-2	18	.	TRBD1
TGTGCCAGCTCACCAGAGACCTACGAGCAGTACTTC	CASSPETYEQYF	TRBV18	TRBJ2-7	12	.	.
TGTGCCAGCAGCTTAGTACAGGGGATAATTGGCTACACCTTC	CASSLVQGIIGYTF	TRBV7-8	TRBJ1-2	14	.	TRBD1
TGTGCCATCAGAGACGGACAGGGGGCGAACACTGAAGCTTTCTTT	CAIRDGQGANTEAFF	TRBV10-3	TRBJ1-1	15	once	TRBD1
TGTGCCAGCAGCTCTTTAAAGGGGGGGGTACAGGCAGATACGCAGTATTTT	CASSSLKGGVQADTQYF	TRBV7-2	TRBJ2-3	17	.	.
TGTGCCAGCAGCCAAGATGGGGCAGCTAATTCACCCCTCCACTTT	CASSQDGAANSPLHF	TRBV4-2	TRBJ1-6	15	.	.
TGTGCCAGCAGTTTCTCCCTCTTTGACAATGAGCAGTTCTTC	CASSFSLFDNEQFF	TRBV27	TRBJ2-1	14	few	.
TGTGCCAGCAGCAAGGGGGGACAGAGAGCTTTCTTT	CASSKGGQRAFF	TRBV11-2	TRBJ1-1	12	.	TRBD1
TGTGCCAGCAGCCCCCCCACTATGCTAACCTACGAGCAGTACTTC	CASSPPTMLTYEQYF	TRBV11-2	TRBJ2-7	15	.	.